Sequencing of this T cell receptor (beta chain) was carried out in a study of shared clonotypes between healthy human individuals. For the study at large: The donors, a couple of women and a few men, were aged 18 to 49. Per donor, three plates held CD4 naive cells, three held CD4 memory, two held CD8 naive and one held CD8 memory.

Trimming stripped 0 bases from V and 2 bases from J, with 12 bases between. CDR1 is SGDLS and CDR2 is YYNGEE in the germline V gene. The CDR3 runs 16 residues. Assay: immunoSEQ multiplex PCR; the TCRdb copy retains only in-frame clones and omits some. The table has about 2.4 million clones, approximately 93% seen once. This clone was seen once. Its antigen is not known. Study-wide results and caveats: Compared with memory subsets, naive subsets generally had larger estimated richness.

This TCR derives from a man younger than 30 in good health. Some clones in this sample may be carry-over from other donors' samples. This chain connects TRBV9 to TRBJ1-3; weak D call: TRBD1 (5 bases). What was sequenced was naive CD4+ T cells from PBMCs. Subset here: CD45RA+ positively selected. DNA for the CDR3: TGTGCCAGCAGCGTAGGTTGGGGGGGAGCTGGAAACACCATATATTTT. Translating it yields CASSVGWGGAGNTIYF.